This paragraph reports one T cell receptor beta chain. PCR amplification relied on 60 Vbeta primers (plus 13 Jbeta primers). Assay used: immunoSEQ multiplex PCR; TCRdb lists only in-frame clones, some missing. In the table there are over 120,000 clones, 70% to 80% of which are singletons. With V trimmed by 0 bases and J by 5 bases, 7 bases remained unmatched. Per germline, CDR1 SGDLS and CDR2 YYNGEE. This CDR3 is built from 15 residues. The entry originates in a study of cytomegalovirus exposure and HLA in healthy donors. The chain uses TRBV9 and TRBJ2-5, with 7 bases matching TRBD1. The source of this sequence is a woman aged 55 to 70 in good health and CMV-seropositive. Sequencing was performed on PBMCs. CDR3 DNA: TGTGCCAGCAGCGTAGAGGGGGCCGTACCGGAGACCCAGTACTTC. Amino acids: CASSVEGAVPETQYF.